The sequence of this T cell receptor beta chain was determined in a study of blood T cell repertoires in COVID-19. Study as a whole: Italy, Spain and the United States were the sources of the convalescent and acute COVID-19 samples. Sources were T cells, B-cell-depleted T cells, or PBMCs; the material itself was cDNA or gDNA.

How the authors handled the data: Cell counts per sample came from amplifying reference gene primers. The data were produced by immunoSEQ multiplex PCR, yet TCRdb's version contains in-frame clones alone and is incomplete. That table is the source of V, J and clone size, and D and trimming were worked out from the DNA. The profile shows approximately 150,000 clones, 80% to 90% of them singletons. Germline V lookup: CDR1 MDHEN, CDR2 SYDVKM. The CDR3 consists of 11 residues. The germline V and J ends were trimmed by 3 bases and 8 bases, with 7 bases remaining between them. Sequencing input: peripheral blood. V gene TRBV28 combines with J gene TRBJ1-2; TRBD1 might be the D (5 bases). This TCR came from an older man with acute or convalescent COVID-19. As DNA, the CDR3 is TGTGCCAGCAGTTTTTGGGGCGGCTACACCTTC. Translating gives CASSFWGGYTF.